Following are 32 T cell receptor beta chains from one sample sequenced in a study of T-cell memory formation after mild COVID-19. TCRdb itself ran the 5' RACE reads through MiXCR, one entry per CDR3 protein. The sample lists around 310,000 distinct CDR3 sequences; roughly 15% were seen once. The sample taken for sequencing was PBMCs or a T cell subset sorted from them (not recorded which). Receptors were obtained from a man in his late teens or twenties who had mild COVID-19 (a few samples of this study predate the infection). Cell type and time point are not known.

CDR3 sequence (DNA): TGTGCCAGCAGCCCAGGCGCATCCGAGCCCCAGCATTTT. Protein product: CASSPGASEPQHF. J is TRBJ1-5 and V is TRBV7-9, with D unclear. Looked up from germline, CDR1 is SEHNR and CDR2 is FQNEAQ (reference sequence). This CDR3 comprises 13 residues. V was clipped by 5 bases and J by 8 bases, with 13 bases between them.

The V call is TRBV25-1, the J call TRBJ2-7; D is perhaps TRBD1 (5 bases). V was clipped by 5 bases and J by 6 bases, with 17 bases between them. Germline-derived CDR1 and CDR2 are MGHDK and SYGVNS. This CDR3 comprises 14 residues. The DNA for the CDR3 is TGTGCCAGCAGTCCAAGGGGTGGGCCAACCGAGCAGTACTTC. It codes for CASSPRGGPTEQYF.

The chain has TRBV20-1 and TRBJ2-5, with D hard to call. The germline CDR1 and CDR2 sequences are DFQATT and SNEGSKA (reference sequence). V lost 0 bases and J lost 4, with 6 bases in between. The CDR3 runs to 12 residues. The CDR3 nucleotides are TGCAGTGCTAGAGACGTGGGAGAGACCCAGTACTTC. Translated, it gives CSARDVGETQYF.

The V gene is TRBV20-1, the J gene TRBJ1-4; D is uncertain. This CDR3 has 14 amino acids. CDR1 is DFQATT and CDR2 is SNEGSKA in the germline V gene (reference sequence). Trimming removed 6 bases from V and 3 bases from J, with 14 bases in between. In DNA form, the CDR3 reads TGCAGTGCCACGACCCCAGGAGCTAATGAAAAACTGTTTTTT. Translating it yields CSATTPGANEKLFF.

This clonotype was observed many times. The rearrangement links TRBV7-2 to TRBJ2-2, with 10 bases that match TRBD2. The CDR3 has 15 amino acids. Germline V gene data show CDR1 as SGHTA and CDR2 as FQGNSA. Trimming at V came to 3 bases and at J to 6 bases, leaving 4 bases not matched to a gene. CDR3 sequence reads: CASSFVAGGSGELFF. As DNA, the CDR3 is TGTGCCAGCAGCTTCGTAGCGGGGGGTTCCGGGGAGCTGTTTTTT.

This chain links TRBV7-2 with TRBJ1-6, with D perhaps TRBD1 (6 bases). This CDR3 is built from 13 residues. Trimming pared 8 bases from V and 12 bases from J, leaving 17 bases between. Germline CDR1 SGHTA, CDR2 FQGNSA. Written as DNA, the CDR3 is TGTGCCAGCGGAGTGGGGGCTAATGGACCCCTCCACTTT. This gives the protein CASGVGANGPLHF.

The rearrangement links TRBV7-2 to TRBJ1-1; unclear D gene. The CDR3 covers 12 residues. The germline V and J ends were trimmed by 6 bases and 7 bases, with 12 bases remaining between them. From germline, CDR1 is SGHTA and CDR2 FQGNSA. DNA of the CDR3: TGTGCCAGCAGACCCCCCGGGGATGAAGCTTTCTTT. This codes for CASRPPGDEAFF. The full variable domain, its missing parts supplied by reference TRBV7-2 and TRBJ1-1, is GAGVSQSPSNKVTEKGKDVELRCDPISGHTALYWYRQSLGQGLEFLIYFQGNSAPDKSGLPSDRFSAERTGGSVSTLTIQRTQQEDSAVYLCASRPPGDEAFFGQGTRLTVV.

The chain uses TRBV5-1 and TRBJ2-7, with 11 bases lining up with TRBD1. The germline V gene has CDR1 SGHRS and CDR2 YFSETQ. The V and J ends lost 4 bases and 3 bases, in that order; junction bases with no gene match: 9. CDR3 size: 16 residues. The CDR3 nucleotides are TGCGCCAGCAGCCTGGACCGGGACAGGGGGTTCTACGAGCAGTACTTC. This translates into CASSLDRDRGFYEQYF.

The J gene is TRBJ2-7, the V gene TRBV20-1, with a weak D call TRBD2 (6 bases). The V end lost 4 bases, the J end lost 7 bases, and 14 bases lay between the germline ends. There are 12 residues in the CDR3. CDR1 DFQATT and CDR2 SNEGSKA come from the germline V gene (reference sequence). CDR3 in amino acids: CSAMGGGWEQYF. The CDR3 DNA follows: TGCAGTGCTATGGGCGGAGGGTGGGAGCAGTACTTC.

The CDR3 spells CASSKGPDTLLQPQHF. The CDR3 nucleotides are TGTGCCAGCAGCAAAGGGCCTGACACTTTACTTCAGCCCCAGCATTTT. The chain employs TRBV21-1 and TRBJ1-5. TRBV21-1 is deemed a pseudogene. This CDR3 is built from 16 residues.

This chain uses TRBV4-3 with TRBJ2-7; no clear D. The CDR3 runs to 15 residues. V gave up 6 bases and J gave up 6 bases, with 21 bases separating them. The germline V gene has CDR1 LGHNA and CDR2 YSLEER. CDR3 bases: TGCGCCAGCAGACTTGGCATAGTTCTTTCTCGCGAGCAGTACGTC. Protein sequence: CASRLGIVLSREQYV.

This clonotype was found a few times. J is TRBJ2-5 and V is TRBV9, with D perhaps being TRBD1 or TRBD2 (5 bases each). Germline assignment: CDR1 SGDLS and CDR2 YYNGEE. Trimming stripped 4 bases from V and 1 base from J, with 14 bases between. CDR3 length equals 15 residues. CDR3 DNA: TGTGCCAGCAGCACACAGAGGGGATTCCAAGAGACCCAGTACTTC. Its translation: CASSTQRGFQETQYF. Together with reference TRBV9 and TRBJ2-5, the CDR3 gives the full variable domain: DSGVTQTPKHLITATGQRVTLRCSPRSGDLSVYWYQQSLDQGLQFLIQYYNGEERAKGNILERFSAQQFPDLHSELNLSSLELGDSALYFCASSTQRGFQETQYFGPGTRLLVL.

This clonotype was found a few times. This chain links TRBV20-1 with TRBJ2-3, with 9 bases that match TRBD2. The trim removed 4 bases at V and 4 bases at J, leaving 15 bases unmatched. In germline, CDR1 is DFQATT, CDR2 SNEGSKA (reference sequence). This CDR3 contains 17 residues. DNA for the CDR3: TGCAGTGCTAAGCCCCCCGGGGGGACTAGCTTGCCAGATACGCAGTATTTT. It translates to CSAKPPGGTSLPDTQYF.

This clonotype came up a few times. This sequence joins TRBV24-1 and TRBJ2-3, with TRBD2 matching 12 bases. Losses at the gene ends were 5 bases for V and 1 base for J; bases not matched to a gene: 6. The CDR3 sequence is 17 residues long. CDR1 and CDR2 (germline): KGHDR, SFDVKD. CDR3 sequence reads: CATSGSSGGVGTDTQYF. The CDR3 nucleotides read TGTGCCACCAGTGGTTCTAGCGGGGGGGTCGGCACAGATACGCAGTATTTT.

This clonotype was recorded a few times. The chain joins TRBV28 to TRBJ2-7; 12 bases are shared with TRBD1. The CDR3 is made up of 14 amino acids. The J segment lost 7 bases and the V segment lost 6 bases, leaving 7 bases of the junction unmatched. In germline, CDR1 is MDHEN, CDR2 SYDVKM. CDR3 nucleotides: TGTGCCAGCAGCCGGGACAGGGGGCGTGAGGAGCAGTACGTC. It translates to CASSRDRGREEQYV.

The J gene is TRBJ2-1, the V gene TRBV6-2 or TRBV6-3, with a tentative D call TRBD1 (5 bases). Trimming removed 6 bases from V and 4 bases from J, with 13 bases in between. Germline assignment: CDR1 MNHEY and CDR2 SVGEGT. The CDR3 length is 14 residues. DNA for the CDR3: TGTGCCAGCAGATGGACATACGAGTACAATGAGCAGTTCTTC. This gives the protein CASRWTYEYNEQFF.

This rearrangement joins TRBV29-1 to TRBJ2-7; weak D call: TRBD2 (5 bases). CDR1 and CDR2 (germline): SQVTM, ANQGSEA. There are 12 residues in the CDR3. V was trimmed by 6 bases and J by 5 bases, leaving 14 bases between them. Written as DNA, the CDR3 is TGCAGCGTCCGCGGTTGGACTGACGAGCAGTACTTC. This translates into CSVRGWTDEQYF.

The V gene is TRBV6-6, the J gene TRBJ1-5, with D unresolved. The V gene lost 4 bases and the J gene lost 3 bases, with 13 bases spanning the gap. The CDR3 is 15 residues long. Germline V lookup: CDR1 MNHNY, CDR2 SVGAGI (reference sequence). DNA for the CDR3: TGTGCCAGCAGTTTGAAAGGGATCAACAATCAGCCCCAGCATTTT. This encodes CASSLKGINNQPQHF.

The chain carries TRBV19 and TRBJ1-1; unclear D gene. V was cut by 9 bases and J by 4 bases, with 21 bases left in between. The CDR3 runs 15 residues. Looked up from germline, CDR1 is LNHDA and CDR2 is SQIVND (reference sequence). The CDR3 region has the DNA TGTGCCAGATGGCCTAGGAAAGGGATTTGCACTGAAGCTTTCTTT. This encodes CARWPRKGICTEAFF. Full variable domain (rest looked up from reference TRBV19 and TRBJ1-1): DGGITQSPKYLFRKEGQNVTLSCEQNLNHDAMYWYRQDPGQGLRLIYYSQIVNDFQKGDIAEGYSVSREKKESFPLTVTSAQKNPTAFYLCARWPRKGICTEAFFGQGTRLTVV.

The chain uses TRBV19 and TRBJ2-3, with TRBD2 matching 8 bases. This CDR3 comprises 17 residues. Per germline, CDR1 LNHDA and CDR2 SQIVND (reference sequence). Trimming took 9 bases from V and 0 from J; bases not matched to a gene: 14. The DNA for the CDR3 is TGTGCCAGCAAGACCGCTATAGCGGGGACTAGCACAGATACGCAGTATTTT. This encodes CASKTAIAGTSTDTQYF.

The chain carries TRBV27 and TRBJ2-7; 8 nucleotides match TRBD1. This CDR3 region has 17 residues. CDR1 is MNHEY, CDR2 SMNVEV, per germline (reference sequence). Trimming removed 2 bases from V and 6 bases from J; junction bases left unmatched: 15. This chain's CDR3 is CASSLRRGSDRAPEQYF. The CDR3, as DNA: TGTGCCAGCAGTTTACGCCGCGGCTCGGACAGGGCCCCCGAGCAGTACTTC.

This clonotype was recorded a few times. The V and J genes are TRBV29-1 and TRBJ2-1; no reliable D call. There are 11 residues in the CDR3. V was pared by 5 bases and J by 4 bases, with 6 bases between. Germline CDR1 is SQVTM and CDR2 is ANQGSEA. The CDR3 bases are TGCAGCGTTACGGCGTACAATGAGCAGTTCTTC. Amino acids: CSVTAYNEQFF.

The rearrangement joins TRBV2 to TRBJ2-2; 7 bases are a match to TRBD2. V trimming: 6 bases; J trimming: 1 base; junction bases outside the gene matches: 5. The germline gives CDR1 SNHLY, CDR2 FYNNEI. The CDR3 is 15 amino acids. DNA for the CDR3: TGTGCCAGCAGCGCGACTAGCAGGAACACCGGGGAGCTGTTTTTT. Amino acids: CASSATSRNTGELFF.

The chain joins TRBV18 to TRBJ2-6; 9 nucleotides agree with TRBD1. Trimming cost V 1 base and J 0 bases; bases outside gene matches: 1. CDR1 and CDR2 (germline): KGHSH, LQKENI. CDR3 length: 17 residues. In DNA, the CDR3 is TGTGCCAGCTCACCACGGACAGGGGCCTCTGGGGCCAACGTCCTGACTTTC. The encoded protein is CASSPRTGASGANVLTF. The variable domain in full, with the rest retrieved from reference TRBV18 and TRBJ2-6, is NAGVMQNPRHLVRRRGQEARLRCSPMKGHSHVYWYRQLPEEGLKFMVYLQKENIIDESGMPKERFSAEFPKEGPSILRIQQVVRGDSAAYFCASSPRTGASGANVLTFGAGSRLTVL.

The chain combines TRBV6-5 with TRBJ1-1; the match to TRBD1 covers 8 bases. CDR1 and CDR2 from the germline V gene are MNHEY and SVGAGI. The junction had 15 bases not matched to a gene; V was cut back by 5 bases and J by 10 bases. This CDR3 has 15 residues. DNA of the CDR3: TGTGCCAGCAGTCCACCGCTCCCAGGGGGCGCGGGAGCTTTCTTT. This sequence encodes CASSPPLPGGAGAFF.

The chain employs TRBV7-9 and TRBJ1-5, with 9 bases fitting TRBD1. The CDR3 is 16 amino acids. V lost 5 bases to trimming and J lost 6 bases; unmatched junction nucleotides: 11. CDR1 is SEHNR, CDR2 FQNEAQ, per germline (reference sequence). The CDR3 bases are TGTGCCAGCAGCGACGGGGGACAGGGTTGGGGTCAGCCCCAGCATTTT. Translated, it gives CASSDGGQGWGQPQHF.

DNA of the CDR3: TGCGCCAGCAGCCAAGCTACAGGGGTCCACGAGCAGTACTTC. As protein: CASSQATGVHEQYF. V is TRBV4-3 and J is TRBJ2-7; 7 bases are shared with TRBD1. Germline V gene lookup returns CDR1 LGHNA and CDR2 YSLEER. With 1 base clipped from V and 5 bases from J, the junction kept 5 bases outside the gene matches. The CDR3 length is 14 residues.

This chain uses TRBV5-1 with TRBJ2-2, with 8 bases aligning to TRBD1. This CDR3 spans 14 amino acids. After removal of 0 bases from V and 6 bases from J, the junction contained 1 base not matched to a gene. Germline V gives CDR1 SGHRS, CDR2 YFSETQ. The CDR3 sequence is CASSLGQGPGELFF. Here the CDR3 DNA reads TGCGCCAGCAGCTTGGGACAGGGGCCCGGGGAGCTGTTTTTT.

The chain employs TRBV20-1 and TRBJ2-5, with 8 bases fitting TRBD2. CDR1 DFQATT and CDR2 SNEGSKA come from the germline V gene (reference sequence). Trimming at V came to 5 bases and at J to 1 base, leaving 3 bases not matched to a gene. The CDR3 loop spans 13 amino acids. The CDR3 reads CSAREGGQETQYF. The DNA of the CDR3 is TGCAGTGCTCGGGAGGGGGGCCAAGAGACCCAGTACTTC.

This clonotype came up a few times. The J gene is TRBJ1-5, the V gene TRBV20-1; D is perhaps TRBD1 (5 bases). Germline V CDR1 and CDR2: DFQATT, SNEGSKA (reference sequence). Trimming pared 1 base from V and 6 bases from J, leaving 10 bases between. This CDR3 is built from 13 residues. The CDR3 protein is CSARGGGFQPQHF. The CDR3 nucleotides read TGCAGTGCTAGAGGGGGGGGATTTCAGCCCCAGCATTTT.

This clonotype was observed a few times. This chain uses TRBV9 with TRBJ1-1, with 8 bases aligning to TRBD1. This CDR3 is 14 amino acids long. From germline, CDR1 is SGDLS and CDR2 YYNGEE. V shed 0 bases and J 3 bases; nucleotides not matched to a gene: 1. CDR3 coding DNA: TGTGCCAGCAGCGTAGGGACAGGGTACACTGAAGCTTTCTTT. It translates to CASSVGTGYTEAFF.

This clonotype has just a few counts. J is TRBJ1-1 and V is TRBV2; D is undetermined. Germline V lookup: CDR1 SNHLY, CDR2 FYNNEI. V lost 11 bases to trimming and J lost 0 bases, with 13 bases between them. The CDR3 runs to 13 residues. The CDR3 nucleotides are TGTGCCTCGGGGAAGGAAGTGAACACTGAAGCTTTCTTT. Residues: CASGKEVNTEAFF.